A selection of T cell receptor beta chains follows, all from one sample in a study of blood T cell repertoires in COVID-19. Profiling relied on immunoSEQ multiplex PCR, and the TCRdb table lists in-frame clones only, not all of them. This repertoire shows fewer than 250,000 clones, around 89% found once; its top ten account for under 2%. The sample consisted of peripheral blood. The receptors were gathered from a man aged 65-85 years with acute or convalescent COVID-19. Both conserved end residues are part of each CDR3. The D gene is left open where the match is weak. Only some rows state a clone size, as once, few, many or a class for expanded clones.

d_call j_call clone_size cdr3_length v_call cdr3_aa cdr3_nt
TRBD2 TRBJ2-2 NA 15 TRBV11-2 CASRLAGVGGGELFF TGTGCCAGCAGACTAGCGGGAGTAGGAGGCGGGGAGCTGTTTTTT
TRBD2 TRBJ2-5 NA 14 TRBV5-1 CASTRGGDQETQYF TGCGCCAGCACCCGCGGGGGAGACCAAGAGACCCAGTACTTC
TRBD1 TRBJ2-4 NA 14 TRBV28 CASSSQGAQNIQYF TGTGCCAGCAGTTCCCAGGGGGCACAAAACATTCAGTACTTC
TRBD1 TRBJ1-1 NA 16 TRBV19 CASSPARQGMNTEAFF TGTGCCAGTAGTCCCGCCCGACAGGGGATGAACACTGAAGCTTTCTTT
TRBD1 TRBJ2-3 NA 16 TRBV27 CASSIRDREGTDTQYF TGTGCCAGCAGTATCCGGGACAGGGAGGGCACAGATACGCAGTATTTT
TRBD1 TRBJ1-5 NA 15 TRBV28 CASSVLQGGNQPQHF TGTGCCAGCAGTGTACTACAGGGGGGAAATCAGCCCCAGCATTTT
NA TRBJ1-1 NA 12 TRBV10-3 CAIRTGNTEAFF TGTGCCATCAGGACAGGGAACACTGAAGCTTTCTTT
TRBD1 TRBJ2-1 NA 16 TRBV5-1 CASSLLGTGYYNEQFF TGCGCCAGCAGCTTACTAGGGACAGGGTACTACAATGAGCAGTTCTTC
NA TRBJ2-1 NA 15 TRBV19 CASNPQGGRGSEQFF TGTGCCAGCAACCCTCAAGGGGGTAGGGGTAGTGAGCAGTTCTTC
NA TRBJ2-5 few 15 TRBV27 CASSEYRVGQETQYF TGTGCCAGCAGTGAGTACAGGGTAGGCCAAGAGACCCAGTACTTC
TRBD1 TRBJ2-6 NA 16 TRBV28 CASNRGSDTGANVLTF TGTGCCAGCAACAGGGGGTCGGATACTGGGGCCAACGTCCTGACTTTC
NA TRBJ2-1 NA 14 TRBV9 CASSKAGPYNEQFF TGTGCCAGCTCTAAGGCGGGTCCGTACAATGAGCAGTTCTTC
TRBD2 TRBJ2-1 NA 16 TRBV15 CATSRDGGRRGGEQFF TGTGCCACCAGCAGAGATGGCGGGAGGAGGGGGGGTGAGCAGTTCTTC
TRBD2 TRBJ2-7 NA 15 TRBV3-1/TRBV3-2 CASSQGTSPRIEQYF TGTGCCAGCAGCCAAGGGACTAGCCCACGCATTGAGCAGTACTTC
TRBD2 TRBJ2-1 NA 13 TRBV12-3/TRBV12-4 CASTSGLVYEQFF TGTGCCAGCACCTCGGGACTAGTATATGAGCAGTTCTTC
TRBD2 TRBJ2-2 once 15 TRBV27 CASSFGTTATGELFF TGTGCCAGCAGTTTCGGGACTACGGCCACCGGGGAGCTGTTTTTT
TRBD1 TRBJ2-6 NA 17 TRBV9 CASSARDRGPGANVLTF TGTGCCAGCAGCGCCCGGGACAGGGGGCCTGGGGCCAACGTCCTGACTTTC
NA TRBJ1-1 NA 14 TRBV4-1 CASSQPSVFTEAFF TGCGCCAGCAGCCAACCGTCGGTTTTTACTGAAGCTTTCTTT
NA TRBJ2-7 once 13 TRBV18 CASSQSPSYEQYF TGTGCCAGCTCACAGTCTCCCAGCTACGAGCAGTACTTC
TRBD2 TRBJ2-1 NA 15 TRBV29-1 CSVDETSGSLGEQFF TGCAGCGTTGATGAGACTAGCGGGAGTTTAGGGGAGCAGTTCTTC
NA TRBJ2-1 NA 14 TRBV14 CASSRDTGGSEQFF TGTGCCAGCAGCCGGGACACTGGGGGTTCTGAGCAGTTCTTC
TRBD1 TRBJ2-7 NA 19 TRBV5-8 CASSLAGLLTGTGNYEQYF TGTGCCAGCAGCTTGGCTGGTCTCCTCACCGGGACAGGGAACTACGAGCAGTACTTC
NA TRBJ2-5 once 16 TRBV18 CASSPYSGPTPETQYF TGTGCCAGCTCACCTTATAGCGGACCAACCCCAGAGACCCAGTACTTC
TRBD2 TRBJ2-2 NA 14 TRBV7-3 CASSLAGVGGELFF TGTGCCAGCAGCTTAGCGGGAGTAGGCGGGGAGCTGTTTTTT
NA TRBJ2-1 NA 15 TRBV5-5 CASSFGRGGYNEQFF TGTGCCAGCAGCTTCGGACGGGGAGGCTACAATGAGCAGTTCTTC
TRBD1 TRBJ2-7 NA 15 TRBV4-2 CASSQEGTVRREQYF TGTGCCAGCAGCCAAGAGGGGACAGTTAGGCGCGAGCAGTACTTC
TRBD1 TRBJ1-3 once 13 TRBV6-1 CASNGQAGNTIYF TGTGCCAGCAACGGACAGGCCGGAAACACCATATATTTT
NA TRBJ2-2 NA 14 TRBV5-1 CASSESGNTGELFF TGCGCCAGCAGCGAGAGCGGAAACACCGGGGAGCTGTTTTTT
NA TRBJ2-5 NA 13 TRBV7-6 CASSTEYQETQYF TGTGCCAGCAGCACAGAGTACCAAGAGACCCAGTACTTC